The 5 T cell receptor beta chains below all came from one sample that was sequenced in a study of T cells in Graves' hyperthyroidism and ophthalmopathy. TCR beta CDR3 sequences were amplified from RNA transcripts. Initially, a first-round RT-PCR of the TCR CDR3 employed the HTBI primer set. TCRdb redid the calling of the multiplex PCR reads with MiXCR, one entry per CDR3 protein. The sample records hundreds of thousands of distinct CDR3 sequences, approximately 40% being singletons. Sequencing was done on a sample of blood. Receptors originate from a woman in her thirties or forties with Graves' hyperthyroidism.

J is TRBJ2-3 and V is TRBV7-9, with D unclear. Germline V gene sequence: CDR1 SEHNR, CDR2 FQNEAQ (reference sequence). Trimming shortened V by 1 base and J by 6 bases, and 8 bases separated the two germline ends. The CDR3 consists of 13 residues. The CDR3 spells CASSLESSDTQYF. The CDR3 coding sequence is TGTGCCAGCAGCTTAGAGAGTTCCGATACGCAGTATTTT.

Points on this clonotype: Compared with germline, one end of the junction differs, possibly owing to a read error. The rearrangement uses TRBV24-1 and TRBJ2-2; 12 positions match TRBD2. Germline-derived CDR1 and CDR2 are KGHDR and SFDVKD. The CDR3 is made up of 20 amino acids. The CDR3 DNA sequence: TGTGCCGCCAGTGATTTAAGGGGAAGGGGACTAGCGGGGAACACCGGGGAGCTGTTTTTT. Translation: CAASDLRGRGLAGNTGELFF.

The chain links TRBV20-1 to TRBJ1-1; D gene ambiguous. Germline V gene lookup returns CDR1 DFQATT and CDR2 SNEGSKA (reference sequence). The germline V and J ends were trimmed by 6 bases and 2 bases, with 13 bases remaining between them. The length of the CDR3 is 13 residues. CDR3 loop: CSAQSLLNTEAFF. CDR3 sequence (DNA): TGCAGTGCCCAGTCCCTGTTAAACACTGAAGCTTTCTTT.

This clonotype was counted at least ten times. This chain uses TRBV11-1 with TRBJ1-2; weak D call: TRBD1 (5 bases). Trimming took 4 bases from V and 3 from J, leaving 15 bases between them. Germline V CDR1 and CDR2: SGHAT, FQDESV (reference sequence). This CDR3 comprises 15 residues. The CDR3 bases are TGTGCCAGCAGCTCTGGGGGGAACGGCGACTATGGCTACACCTTC. Its protein product is CASSSGGNGDYGYTF.

The J gene is TRBJ2-1, the V gene TRBV7-2; D perhaps matches TRBD2 (5 bases). CDR3 length: 11 amino acids. Trimming pared 5 bases from V and 9 bases from J, leaving 8 bases between. Germline assignment: CDR1 SGHTA and CDR2 FQGNSA. CDR3: CASSLGIEQFF. The DNA for the CDR3 is TGTGCCAGCAGCCTCGGGATTGAGCAGTTCTTC.